Listed below are T cell receptor beta chains from one sample, sequenced in a study of blood T cell repertoires in COVID-19. The assay was immunoSEQ multiplex PCR, and TCRdb's table has in-frame clones only and misses some. In the table there are around 95,000 clones, approximately 84% of which are singletons. The material sequenced was peripheral blood. The receptors originated from a man younger than 45 in a cohort sampled during active COVID-19. Each CDR3 is given with its conserved first and last residue. The order of the fields is D gene, V gene, clone size, J gene, CDR3 protein, CDR3 DNA. A D gene is named only where the DNA matches it firmly. Clone sizes are given selectively: once, few, many, or a class where the clone is expanded.

D gene: -; V gene: TRBV3-1/TRBV3-2; clone size: -; J gene: TRBJ2-5; CDR3 protein: CASSQGGMYQETQYF; CDR3 DNA: TGTGCCAGCAGCCAAGGAGGGATGTACCAAGAGACCCAGTACTTC
D gene: -; V gene: TRBV12-3/TRBV12-4; clone size: -; J gene: TRBJ2-5; CDR3 protein: CASTDPEGETQYF; CDR3 DNA: TGTGCCAGCACCGACCCGGAGGGGGAGACCCAGTACTTC
D gene: TRBD2; V gene: TRBV6-5; clone size: -; J gene: TRBJ2-1; CDR3 protein: CASRRGGPYNEQFF; CDR3 DNA: TGTGCCAGCAGGCGGGGGGGGCCCTACAATGAGCAGTTCTTC
D gene: -; V gene: TRBV3-1/TRBV3-2; clone size: -; J gene: TRBJ2-7; CDR3 protein: CASSPSTGTSTEQYF; CDR3 DNA: TGTGCCAGCAGCCCATCGACCGGGACTTCAACCGAGCAGTACTTC
D gene: TRBD1; V gene: TRBV6-6; clone size: -; J gene: TRBJ2-3; CDR3 protein: CASSWTGTTDTQYF; CDR3 DNA: TGTGCCAGCAGTTGGACAGGGACTACAGATACGCAGTATTTT
D gene: TRBD1; V gene: TRBV2; clone size: -; J gene: TRBJ2-3; CDR3 protein: CASSRQGASTDTQYF; CDR3 DNA: TGTGCCAGCAGCCGGCAGGGGGCGAGCACAGATACGCAGTATTTT
D gene: -; V gene: TRBV5-1; clone size: -; J gene: TRBJ2-7; CDR3 protein: CASSLDGGVYYEQYF; CDR3 DNA: TGCGCCAGCAGCTTGGATGGAGGGGTCTACTACGAGCAGTACTTC
D gene: -; V gene: TRBV6-5; clone size: -; J gene: TRBJ1-2; CDR3 protein: CASSYSRSSGGYTF; CDR3 DNA: TGTGCCAGCAGTTACTCGAGGTCATCGGGTGGCTACACCTTC
D gene: -; V gene: TRBV3-1/TRBV3-2; clone size: few; J gene: TRBJ2-7; CDR3 protein: CASSQGRNYEQYF; CDR3 DNA: TGTGCCAGCAGCCAAGGCAGAAACTACGAGCAGTACTTC
D gene: -; V gene: TRBV4-3; clone size: -; J gene: TRBJ2-5; CDR3 protein: CASSLRLEETQYF; CDR3 DNA: TGCGCCAGCAGCCTTCGACTAGAAGAGACCCAGTACTTC
D gene: TRBD1; V gene: TRBV5-1; clone size: -; J gene: TRBJ1-1; CDR3 protein: CASSPTTGGGTEAFF; CDR3 DNA: TGCGCCAGCAGCCCGACGACAGGGGGCGGCACTGAAGCTTTCTTT
D gene: TRBD1; V gene: TRBV30; clone size: few; J gene: TRBJ2-7; CDR3 protein: CALGQDSYEQYF; CDR3 DNA: TGTGCCCTGGGACAGGACTCCTACGAGCAGTACTTC
D gene: TRBD1; V gene: TRBV7-6; clone size: -; J gene: TRBJ1-3; CDR3 protein: CASSLRQGTGNTIYF; CDR3 DNA: TGTGCCAGCAGCTTACGACAGGGTACGGGAAACACCATATATTTT
D gene: -; V gene: TRBV7-3; clone size: -; J gene: TRBJ2-1; CDR3 protein: CASSSPGTKNEQFF; CDR3 DNA: TGTGCCAGCAGCTCCCCCGGGACAAAGAATGAGCAGTTCTTC
D gene: TRBD2; V gene: TRBV7-2; clone size: once; J gene: TRBJ2-3; CDR3 protein: CASSPGTSGGETQYF; CDR3 DNA: TGTGCCAGCAGCCCAGGGACTAGCGGGGGGGAGACGCAGTATTTT
D gene: TRBD1; V gene: TRBV6-5; clone size: -; J gene: TRBJ1-1; CDR3 protein: CASSYHRGGKTEAFF; CDR3 DNA: TGTGCCAGCAGTTACCACAGAGGGGGCAAAACTGAAGCTTTCTTT
D gene: -; V gene: TRBV5-5; clone size: -; J gene: TRBJ2-3; CDR3 protein: CASSLTLADTQYF; CDR3 DNA: TGTGCCAGCAGCTTGACCCTAGCGGATACGCAGTATTTT
D gene: -; V gene: TRBV19; clone size: once; J gene: TRBJ1-4; CDR3 protein: CASSIEGGGATNEKLFF; CDR3 DNA: TGTGCCAGTAGTATAGAGGGTGGAGGGGCAACTAATGAAAAACTGTTTTTT
D gene: TRBD1; V gene: TRBV28; clone size: -; J gene: TRBJ1-1; CDR3 protein: CASSPLGQGETEAFF; CDR3 DNA: TGTGCCAGCAGTCCCCTCGGACAGGGGGAGACTGAAGCTTTCTTT
D gene: -; V gene: TRBV4-1; clone size: -; J gene: TRBJ2-7; CDR3 protein: CASSLHRNSYEQYF; CDR3 DNA: TGCGCCAGCAGCCTCCATAGAAACTCCTACGAGCAGTACTTC
D gene: -; V gene: TRBV24-1; clone size: -; J gene: TRBJ2-6; CDR3 protein: CATSQEGANVLTF; CDR3 DNA: TGTGCCACCAGTCAGGAAGGGGCCAACGTCCTGACTTTC
D gene: TRBD1; V gene: TRBV7-9; clone size: -; J gene: TRBJ2-2; CDR3 protein: CASSWGDRATGELFF; CDR3 DNA: TGTGCCAGCAGCTGGGGGGACAGGGCGACCGGGGAGCTGTTTTTT
D gene: -; V gene: TRBV11-1; clone size: few; J gene: TRBJ1-1; CDR3 protein: CASSLTQDTEAFF; CDR3 DNA: TGTGCCAGCAGCTTAACACAGGACACTGAAGCTTTCTTT
D gene: -; V gene: TRBV3-1/TRBV3-2; clone size: -; J gene: TRBJ2-2; CDR3 protein: CASSHRGAANTGELFF; CDR3 DNA: TGTGCCAGCAGCCACCGGGGGGCGGCGAACACCGGGGAGCTGTTTTTT
D gene: TRBD1; V gene: TRBV18; clone size: -; J gene: TRBJ2-7; CDR3 protein: CASSSDRDEQYF; CDR3 DNA: TGTGCCAGCTCATCCGACAGGGACGAGCAGTACTTC
D gene: -; V gene: TRBV28; clone size: once; J gene: TRBJ2-7; CDR3 protein: CASSSEVYEQYF; CDR3 DNA: TGTGCCAGCAGTTCCGAGGTATACGAGCAGTACTTC
D gene: -; V gene: TRBV5-6; clone size: -; J gene: TRBJ1-4; CDR3 protein: CASSPRGASNEKLFF; CDR3 DNA: TGTGCCAGCAGCCCCCGGGGGGCATCCAATGAAAAACTGTTTTTT
D gene: TRBD1; V gene: TRBV5-1; clone size: -; J gene: TRBJ2-3; CDR3 protein: CASSSGQGSTDTQYF; CDR3 DNA: TGCGCCAGCAGCTCCGGACAGGGTAGCACAGATACGCAGTATTTT
D gene: -; V gene: TRBV19; clone size: -; J gene: TRBJ1-2; CDR3 protein: CASSIDQGYYGYTF; CDR3 DNA: TGTGCCAGTAGTATTGACCAGGGCTACTATGGCTACACCTTC
D gene: -; V gene: TRBV2; clone size: -; J gene: TRBJ2-7; CDR3 protein: CASRQYYEQYF; CDR3 DNA: TGTGCCAGCAGACAATACTACGAGCAGTACTTC
D gene: -; V gene: TRBV25-1; clone size: -; J gene: TRBJ2-4; CDR3 protein: CASSGGVGDKNIQYF; CDR3 DNA: TGTGCCAGCAGTGGCGGGGTTGGGGACAAAAACATTCAGTACTTC
D gene: -; V gene: TRBV2; clone size: -; J gene: TRBJ1-1; CDR3 protein: CASSPRVMNTEAFF; CDR3 DNA: TGTGCCAGCAGTCCCAGGGTCATGAACACTGAAGCTTTCTTT
D gene: -; V gene: TRBV11-2; clone size: once; J gene: TRBJ1-5; CDR3 protein: CASTLDGRSNQPQHF; CDR3 DNA: TGTGCCAGCACCCTAGACGGGAGAAGCAATCAGCCCCAGCATTTT
D gene: -; V gene: TRBV3-1/TRBV3-2; clone size: -; J gene: TRBJ1-1; CDR3 protein: CASSQIVYTEAFF; CDR3 DNA: TGTGCCAGCAGCCAAATAGTCTACACTGAAGCTTTCTTT
D gene: TRBD2; V gene: TRBV11-2; clone size: few; J gene: TRBJ2-1; CDR3 protein: CASSSRGLAGGTSYNEQFF; CDR3 DNA: TGTGCCAGCAGCTCCCGGGGACTAGCGGGGGGGACCTCCTACAATGAGCAGTTCTTC
D gene: TRBD2; V gene: TRBV7-8; clone size: -; J gene: TRBJ2-3; CDR3 protein: CASSLAQSSGGAGDTQYF; CDR3 DNA: TGTGCCAGCAGCTTAGCGCAGAGTAGCGGGGGGGCAGGAGATACGCAGTATTTT
D gene: -; V gene: TRBV7-6; clone size: few; J gene: TRBJ1-3; CDR3 protein: CASSLARVFSGNTIYF; CDR3 DNA: TGTGCCAGCAGCCTAGCCCGAGTGTTCTCTGGAAACACCATATATTTT
D gene: TRBD1; V gene: TRBV2; clone size: few; J gene: TRBJ1-5; CDR3 protein: CASRDRGKQPQHF; CDR3 DNA: TGTGCCAGCCGGGACAGGGGTAAGCAGCCCCAGCATTTT
D gene: -; V gene: TRBV10-3; clone size: -; J gene: TRBJ1-2; CDR3 protein: CAISGEWGGVNYGYTF; CDR3 DNA: TGTGCCATCAGTGGCGAATGGGGAGGGGTTAACTATGGCTACACCTTC
D gene: TRBD1; V gene: TRBV6-6; clone size: -; J gene: TRBJ1-5; CDR3 protein: CASRRQGQGQPQHF; CDR3 DNA: TGTGCCAGCAGAAGACAGGGGCAGGGTCAGCCCCAGCATTTT
D gene: TRBD2; V gene: TRBV7-9; clone size: -; J gene: TRBJ2-3; CDR3 protein: CASRGWRGGQDTQYF; CDR3 DNA: TGTGCCAGCAGGGGTTGGCGGGGGGGCCAAGATACGCAGTATTTT
D gene: -; V gene: TRBV18; clone size: -; J gene: TRBJ1-3; CDR3 protein: CASSPEYTGNTIYF; CDR3 DNA: TGTGCCAGCTCACCAGAGTATACTGGAAACACCATATATTTT
D gene: TRBD1; V gene: TRBV10-3; clone size: -; J gene: TRBJ2-5; CDR3 protein: CAISEGDRGFQETQYF; CDR3 DNA: TGTGCCATCAGTGAAGGGGACAGGGGGTTCCAAGAGACCCAGTACTTC
D gene: -; V gene: TRBV6-5; clone size: -; J gene: TRBJ1-5; CDR3 protein: CASSPEDSNQPQHF; CDR3 DNA: TGTGCCAGCAGCCCAGAGGATAGCAATCAGCCCCAGCATTTT
D gene: TRBD1; V gene: TRBV11-2; clone size: -; J gene: TRBJ1-1; CDR3 protein: CASSLQGATKAFF; CDR3 DNA: TGTGCCAGCAGCTTACAGGGGGCGACGAAAGCTTTCTTT
D gene: TRBD1; V gene: TRBV29-1; clone size: -; J gene: TRBJ1-1; CDR3 protein: CSVEGKGGASRAFF; CDR3 DNA: TGCAGCGTTGAAGGGAAAGGGGGCGCCAGTAGGGCTTTCTTT
D gene: TRBD1; V gene: TRBV6-6; clone size: -; J gene: TRBJ1-1; CDR3 protein: CASSLGQGGEAFF; CDR3 DNA: TGTGCCAGCAGTCTGGGACAGGGGGGTGAAGCTTTCTTT
D gene: TRBD1; V gene: TRBV19; clone size: -; J gene: TRBJ1-5; CDR3 protein: CASSIRGGPGQPQHF; CDR3 DNA: TGTGCCAGTAGTATCCGAGGGGGCCCGGGACAGCCCCAGCATTTT
D gene: TRBD1; V gene: TRBV2; clone size: -; J gene: TRBJ1-6; CDR3 protein: CASTSGGYSPLHF; CDR3 DNA: TGTGCCAGCACATCAGGGGGCTACTCACCCCTCCACTTT
D gene: -; V gene: TRBV7-2; clone size: few; J gene: TRBJ1-2; CDR3 protein: CASSLKVQGKGYTF; CDR3 DNA: TGTGCCAGCAGCTTAAAGGTGCAGGGTAAGGGCTACACCTTC
D gene: TRBD2; V gene: TRBV3-1/TRBV3-2; clone size: -; J gene: TRBJ2-5; CDR3 protein: CASSPGLAGGQETQYF; CDR3 DNA: TGTGCCAGCAGCCCCGGACTAGCGGGGGGCCAAGAGACCCAGTACTTC
D gene: TRBD2; V gene: TRBV28; clone size: once; J gene: TRBJ2-1; CDR3 protein: CASSTRGRAGNNEQFF; CDR3 DNA: TGTGCCAGCAGCACCCGGGGGAGGGCGGGTAACAATGAGCAGTTCTTC
D gene: -; V gene: TRBV2; clone size: -; J gene: TRBJ2-7; CDR3 protein: CASSGGREREQYF; CDR3 DNA: TGTGCCAGCAGTGGGGGGCGGGAGAGGGAGCAGTACTTC